The 12 T cell receptor beta chains in this list originate from one sample, sequenced in a study of blood T cells in healthy people across ages. Combining a sample-barcoded 5' primer with a J-beta primer mix, a second PCR ran for roughly 7 to 12 cycles. Each CDR3 protein is one row after TCRdb ran MiXCR on the 5' RACE reads. Among some 1,500,000 distinct CDR3 sequences listed, roughly two fifths were seen once. Specimen: blood. These receptors all stem from a woman under 30 in good health.

The chain carries TRBV20-1 and TRBJ1-5; D ambiguous. The CDR3 runs 14 residues. Germline V gives CDR1 DFQATT, CDR2 SNEGSKA (reference sequence). The ends were cut back, 0 bases at V and 4 bases at J, with 10 bases in the middle. CDR3 nucleotides: TGCAGTGCTAGAGAAATGATCAGAAATCAGCCCCAGCATTTT. It encodes CSAREMIRNQPQHF.

This clonotype showed up many times. The chain recombines TRBV29-1 with TRBJ2-1; 7 nucleotides line up with TRBD2. Germline loops: CDR1 SQVTM, CDR2 ANQGSEA. This CDR3 comprises 15 residues. The J segment lost 0 bases and the V segment lost 6 bases, leaving 8 bases of the junction unmatched. The CDR3 is CSVALAESSYNEQFF. CDR3 DNA sequence: TGCAGCGTAGCCCTAGCGGAGAGCTCCTACAATGAGCAGTTCTTC.

This chain connects TRBV6-1 to TRBJ2-3; tentatively, D is TRBD2 (5 bases). The CDR3 loop spans 13 amino acids. V dropped 7 bases and J dropped 10 bases, with 18 bases sitting between them. Germline CDR1 reads MNHNS; CDR2 reads SASEGT. CDR3 DNA: TGTGCCAGCACCCACCCGGGATCGGGTTCGCAGTATTTT. This translates into CASTHPGSGSQYF.

The chain combines TRBV6-2 or TRBV6-3 with TRBJ2-7; 16 positions agree with TRBD2. CDR3 length equals 17 residues. CDR1 is MNHEY, CDR2 SVGEGT, per germline. The V and J ends lost 2 bases and 2 bases, in that order; junction bases with no gene match: 3. CDR3 in amino acids: CASSYEGTSGRAYEQYF. CDR3 in DNA: TGTGCCAGCAGTTACGAGGGGACTAGCGGGAGGGCCTACGAGCAGTACTTC.

Only a few counts were recorded for this clonotype. This chain joins TRBV25-1 and TRBJ2-7; tentatively, D is TRBD2 (6 bases). The V gene lost 3 bases and the J gene lost 6 bases, with 21 bases spanning the gap. This CDR3 spans 16 amino acids. Germline loops: CDR1 MGHDK, CDR2 SYGVNS. In DNA form, the CDR3 reads TGTGCCAGCAGTGATCGCCCGGGAGTCCATGGGCGCGAGCAGTACTTC. As protein: CASSDRPGVHGREQYF.

This clonotype was seen a handful of times. The chain combines TRBV6-1 with TRBJ1-5; 9 nucleotides align to TRBD1. This CDR3 has 14 amino acids. Unmatched junction bases numbered 5, after V lost 8 bases and J lost 3 bases. CDR1 and CDR2 (germline): MNHNS, SASEGT. The CDR3 here is CASLTGGNNQPQHF. The CDR3 coding sequence is TGTGCCAGCTTGACAGGGGGAAACAATCAGCCCCAGCATTTT.

The V gene is TRBV2, the J gene TRBJ2-1; D call uncertain. Germline lookup yields CDR1 SNHLY and CDR2 FYNNEI. The CDR3 consists of 11 residues. Trimming shortened V by 7 bases and J by 9 bases, and 10 bases separated the two germline ends. Written as DNA, the CDR3 is TGTGCCAGCATATGGGGAATTGAGCAGTTCTTC. This gives the protein CASIWGIEQFF.

The rearrangement uses TRBV20-1 and TRBJ2-4; 13 bases fit TRBD2. The V gene end was trimmed by 6 bases and the J gene end by 0 bases; junction bases not matched to a gene: 5. Germline values: CDR1 DFQATT, CDR2 SNEGSKA (reference sequence). CDR3 length: 16 amino acids. CDR3 amino acids: CSARGLAGIAKNIQYF. In DNA form, the CDR3 reads TGCAGTGCGCGGGGACTAGCGGGAATAGCCAAAAACATTCAGTACTTC.

This clonotype was recorded only once. The chain joins TRBV20-1 to TRBJ2-1; the match to TRBD2 covers 7 bases. CDR1 is DFQATT, CDR2 SNEGSKA, per germline (reference sequence). V lost 7 bases and J lost 5; bases outside the gene matches: 5. This CDR3 is built from 12 residues. CDR3 bases: TGCAGTGGCGGGAGAACCCACAATGAGCAGTTCTTC. Its protein is CSGGRTHNEQFF.

The chain links TRBV12-3 or TRBV12-4 to TRBJ1-1; D unresolved. CDR3 length: 15 residues. Trimming cost V 7 bases and J 0 bases, with 15 bases left between them. The CDR3 loop reads CASTESEELNTEAFF. In nucleotides, the CDR3 is TGTGCCAGCACTGAATCCGAGGAGCTGAACACTGAAGCTTTCTTT.

A single count supports this clonotype. This rearrangement joins TRBV7-9 to TRBJ2-1; D is possibly TRBD1 or TRBD2 (5 bases each). Between the trimmed V and J ends, which lost 6 bases and 0 bases, there was a span of 15 bases. CDR1 and CDR2 (germline): SEHNR, FQNEAQ (reference sequence). The CDR3 length is 16 residues. The CDR3 region is CASSTGAGSSYNEQFF. DNA for the CDR3: TGTGCCAGCAGTACTGGGGCAGGGAGCTCCTACAATGAGCAGTTCTTC.

The rearrangement joins TRBV11-1 to TRBJ2-1; the D gene could be TRBD1 or TRBD2 (5 bases each). In germline, CDR1 is SGHAT, CDR2 FQDESV (reference sequence). The V and J ends lost 4 bases and 9 bases respectively, with 13 bases between them. The CDR3 spans 13 residues. The CDR3 coding sequence is TGTGCCAGCAGCTCAGGAGTGGGGACTGAGCAGTTCTTC. Protein sequence: CASSSGVGTEQFF.